A single sample gave rise to the 2 T cell receptor beta chains below, sequenced in a study of cytomegalovirus exposure and HLA in healthy donors. The study ran its PCR with 60 Vbeta and 13 Jbeta primers. Clones were read by immunoSEQ multiplex PCR, and TCRdb kept only the in-frame ones, dropping some. The data hold 90,000 to 150,000 clones, with around 78% observed a single time. Material: PBMCs. These receptors were collected from a woman in her thirties in good health and CMV-seropositive.

This chain uses TRBV19 with TRBJ1-2; 7 bases are shared with TRBD1. The CDR3 contains 13 residues. CDR1 is LNHDA and CDR2 is SQIVND in the germline V gene (reference sequence). Unmatched junction bases numbered 2, after V lost 5 bases and J lost 2 bases. The CDR3 sequence is CASSVTGNYGYTF. The CDR3 coding sequence is TGTGCCAGTAGTGTGACAGGGAACTATGGCTACACCTTC.

In its sample, this clone was seen a few times. The V call is TRBV4-3, the J call TRBJ2-2; possible D gene TRBD2, 7 bases. The CDR3 sequence is 16 residues long. Per the germline V gene, CDR1 is LGHNA and CDR2 is YSLEER. V lost 0 bases and J 4 bases, leaving 12 bases between the germline ends. DNA of the CDR3: TGCGCCAGCAGCCAAGAGGGGGGGGGCCCCACCGGGGAGCTGTTTTTT. This gives the protein CASSQEGGGPTGELFF.